The rows below give T cell receptor beta chains drawn from one sample of a study of blood T cells in healthy people across ages. TCRdb re-called the 5' RACE reads through MiXCR, storing one row per CDR3 protein. The data show hundreds of thousands of distinct CDR3 sequences, around 27% seen once. These data also formed part of another study, on T cells of mothers and their children.

The specimen was blood. These receptor sequences come from a boy between 2 and 10 years old in good health. The CDR3 runs from the conserved cysteine through the conserved F or W. Fields, in order: V gene, clone size, J gene, D gene, CDR3 protein, CDR3 DNA. A D gene is named only where the DNA matches it firmly. Only part of the rows carry a size: once, few, many, or a class if the clone is expanded.

v_call: TRBV20-1
clone_size: NA
j_call: TRBJ2-4
d_call: TRBD1
cdr3_aa: CSASGQGGNIQYF
cdr3_nt: TGCAGTGCTAGTGGACAGGGTGGGAACATTCAGTACTTC

v_call: TRBV7-9
clone_size: NA
j_call: TRBJ1-2
d_call: NA
cdr3_aa: CASSFTGTQAYTF
cdr3_nt: TGTGCCAGCAGCTTTACCGGGACACAGGCTTACACCTTC

v_call: TRBV20-1
clone_size: NA
j_call: TRBJ2-3
d_call: TRBD2
cdr3_aa: CSAKLAGVTDTQYF
cdr3_nt: TGCAGTGCTAAACTAGCGGGGGTTACAGATACGCAGTATTTT

v_call: TRBV27
clone_size: NA
j_call: TRBJ2-7
d_call: TRBD1
cdr3_aa: CASSLSGQGFEQYF
cdr3_nt: TGTGCCAGCAGTTTATCGGGACAGGGCTTCGAGCAGTACTTC

v_call: TRBV7-2
clone_size: few
j_call: TRBJ2-3
d_call: NA
cdr3_aa: CAGSLGGAGADTQYF
cdr3_nt: TGTGCCGGCAGCTTGGGCGGGGCAGGGGCAGATACGCAGTATTTT

v_call: TRBV25-1
clone_size: once
j_call: TRBJ1-5
d_call: NA
cdr3_aa: CASSPDGKGNQPQHF
cdr3_nt: TGTGCCAGCAGTCCGGACGGGAAGGGCAATCAGCCCCAGCATTTT

v_call: TRBV7-9
clone_size: NA
j_call: TRBJ1-5
d_call: NA
cdr3_aa: CASSFRGSNQPQHF
cdr3_nt: TGTGCCAGCAGCTTCAGGGGTAGCAATCAGCCCCAGCATTTT

v_call: TRBV14
clone_size: NA
j_call: TRBJ1-1
d_call: NA
cdr3_aa: CASSQAREGSEAFF
cdr3_nt: TGTGCCAGCAGCCAAGCCAGGGAAGGTTCTGAAGCTTTCTTT

v_call: TRBV20-1
clone_size: NA
j_call: TRBJ2-7
d_call: TRBD2
cdr3_aa: CCAARLGAGMNEQYF
cdr3_nt: TGCTGTGCTGCCCGCTTGGGAGCGGGAATGAACGAGCAGTACTTC

v_call: TRBV2
clone_size: NA
j_call: TRBJ2-1
d_call: TRBD2
cdr3_aa: CASTSSGRRVNEQFF
cdr3_nt: TGTGCCAGTACGTCTAGCGGGAGGAGAGTGAATGAGCAGTTCTTC

v_call: TRBV20-1
clone_size: NA
j_call: TRBJ2-7
d_call: NA
cdr3_aa: CSARDWGSDYEQYF
cdr3_nt: TGCAGTGCTAGAGATTGGGGGTCCGATTACGAGCAGTACTTC

v_call: TRBV10-3
clone_size: NA
j_call: TRBJ2-7
d_call: TRBD2
cdr3_aa: CATSGLAGGVYEQYF
cdr3_nt: TGTGCCACCTCGGGACTAGCGGGGGGGGTCTACGAGCAGTACTTC

v_call: TRBV3-1
clone_size: few
j_call: TRBJ2-7
d_call: NA
cdr3_aa: CASSQGSVYEQYF
cdr3_nt: TGTGCCAGCAGCCAAGGCTCGGTCTACGAGCAGTACTTC

v_call: TRBV12-3/TRBV12-4
clone_size: NA
j_call: TRBJ2-4
d_call: TRBD2
cdr3_aa: CASSAGTSDLWSKNIQYF
cdr3_nt: TGTGCCAGCAGTGCCGGGACTAGCGATCTCTGGTCCAAAAACATTCAGTACTTC

v_call: TRBV13
clone_size: few
j_call: TRBJ2-5
d_call: TRBD2
cdr3_aa: CASSWGTSGSGETQYF
cdr3_nt: TGTGCCAGCAGCTGGGGGACTAGCGGGAGTGGCGAGACCCAGTACTTC